The 30 T cell receptor beta chains below all came from one sample that was sequenced in a study of patients and donors after allogeneic stem cell transplantation. One entry per CDR3 protein results from TCRdb running MiXCR on the RT-PCR reads. The sample yields about 200,000 distinct CDR3 sequences, 41% seen once. The specimen was blood, either unsorted or a sorted T cell fraction (not recorded which). The receptors originated from a human donor who was either an allogeneic HSCT recipient or a stem cell or donor lymphocyte infusion donor (not recorded which). It is not recorded whose cells these are; they may come from a transplant donor.

This clonotype was seen only a few times. The V and J genes are TRBV4-3 and TRBJ2-1; 8 nucleotides agree with TRBD2. V gave up 4 bases and J gave up 10 bases; unmatched junction bases: 9. Germline CDR1 LGHNA, CDR2 YSLEER. The CDR3 spans 14 residues. As DNA, the CDR3 is TGCGCCAGCAGCCCAGCCGGGACTAGTGAAGAGCAGTTCTTC. Its translation is CASSPAGTSEEQFF.

The table lists this clonotype with a count of one. The chain is built from TRBV6-2 or TRBV6-3 and TRBJ2-7, with a possible D match to TRBD2 (5 bases). This CDR3 is built from 11 residues. Germline V gives CDR1 MNHEY, CDR2 SVGEGT. Trimming pared 5 bases from V and 10 bases from J, leaving 12 bases between. Here the CDR3 reads CASSTGGQQYF. The CDR3 DNA is TGTGCCAGCAGTACCGGCGGGCAACAGTACTTC.

There are a few counts of this clonotype. V is TRBV29-1 and J is TRBJ1-4; TRBD1 matches 7 bases. V lost 3 bases, J lost 5 bases, and 3 bases stayed unmatched. The CDR3 consists of 13 residues. Looked up from germline, CDR1 is SQVTM and CDR2 is ANQGSEA. CDR3 bases: TGCAGCGTTGAGGGGACAGTCAATGAAAAACTGTTTTTT. As protein: CSVEGTVNEKLFF.

The chain carries TRBV12-3 or TRBV12-4 and TRBJ2-1; TRBD2 aligns across 7 bases. J was trimmed by 3 bases and V by 4 bases; bases with no gene match: 3. The CDR3 length is 14 residues. The CDR3 coding sequence is TGTGCCAGCAGTTCTAGCGGAGGCTACAATGAGCAGTTCTTC. It translates to CASSSSGGYNEQFF.

The rearrangement links TRBV20-1 to TRBJ2-1, with 10 bases identical to TRBD2. Germline V gene data show CDR1 as DFQATT and CDR2 as SNEGSKA (reference sequence). CDR3 length: 14 residues. V gave up 6 bases and J gave up 1 base; unmatched junction bases: 3. The CDR3 coding sequence is TGCAGTGCGCGGGGACTAGCGTCCTACAATGAGCAGTTCTTC. Encoded protein: CSARGLASYNEQFF.

This sequence joins TRBV20-1 and TRBJ2-1, with 7 bases that match TRBD2. The J segment lost 2 bases and the V segment lost 6 bases, leaving 10 bases of the junction unmatched. CDR1 is DFQATT and CDR2 is SNEGSKA in the germline V gene (reference sequence). There are 15 residues in the CDR3. The CDR3 DNA is TGCAGTGCATTTGAGGGAGGGCTGACCTACAATGAGCAGTTCTTC. This gives the protein CSAFEGGLTYNEQFF.

The chain couples TRBV12-3 or TRBV12-4 to TRBJ1-2; D unresolved. The CDR3 spans 12 residues. Trimming pared 3 bases from V and 7 bases from J, leaving 9 bases between. CDR3 in DNA: TGTGCCAGCAGTTTGGCCCTGGGTGGCTACACCTTC. This translates into CASSLALGGYTF.

The rearrangement uses TRBV27 and TRBJ1-1, with D possibly being TRBD1 (5 bases). The CDR3 spans 14 residues. Germline V gene lookup returns CDR1 MNHEY and CDR2 SMNVEV (reference sequence). Trimming cost V 6 bases and J 3 bases, with 14 bases left between them. This CDR3 is CASSLQGWDTEAFF. The CDR3, as DNA: TGTGCCAGCAGCCTCCAGGGCTGGGACACTGAAGCTTTCTTT.

The genes are TRBV7-2 and TRBJ1-6, with no clear D. Trimming pared 1 base from V and 9 bases from J, leaving 16 bases between. The V gene's germline CDR1 is SGHTA and CDR2 FQGNSA. The CDR3 length is 16 residues. CDR3 amino acids: CASSLGGARRGSPLHF. The DNA of the CDR3 is TGTGCCAGCAGCTTAGGCGGCGCCAGACGGGGTTCACCCCTCCACTTT. The full variable domain, with the rest looked up from reference TRBV7-2 and TRBJ1-6, is GAGVSQSPSNKVTEKGKDVELRCDPISGHTALYWYRQSLGQGLEFLIYFQGNSAPDKSGLPSDRFSAERTGGSVSTLTIQRTQQEDSAVYLCASSLGGARRGSPLHFGNGTRLTVT.

The chain employs TRBV7-9 and TRBJ1-2; 7 nucleotides agree with TRBD1. The CDR3 is made up of 17 amino acids. Germline assignment: CDR1 SEHNR and CDR2 FQNEAQ (reference sequence). V gave up 0 bases and J gave up 0 bases; unmatched junction bases: 7. The CDR3, as DNA: TGTGCCAGCAGCTTAGCCACGAGGACAGGTCCTAACTATGGCTACACCTTC. Translated, it gives CASSLATRTGPNYGYTF.

This clonotype was detected a few times. The chain carries TRBV27 and TRBJ1-5; D gene ambiguous. The V end lost 2 bases, the J end lost 0 bases, and 8 bases lay between the germline ends. The CDR3 is made up of 15 amino acids. The germline gives CDR1 MNHEY, CDR2 SMNVEV (reference sequence). CDR3 sequence: CASSLAGLSNQPQHF. CDR3 nucleotides: TGTGCCAGCAGTTTAGCGGGTCTTAGCAATCAGCCCCAGCATTTT.

This sequence joins TRBV3-1 and TRBJ1-6; the D is unclear. The CDR3 length is 16 residues. From germline, CDR1 is LGHDT and CDR2 YNNKEL (reference sequence). The germline V and J ends were trimmed by 6 bases and 3 bases, with 15 bases remaining between them. The CDR3: CASRPEGELYNSPLHF. The CDR3 bases are TGTGCCAGCAGACCGGAGGGCGAGCTCTATAATTCACCCCTCCACTTT. Together with reference TRBV3-1 and TRBJ1-6, the CDR3 gives the full variable domain: DTAVSQTPKYLVTQMGNDKSIKCEQNLGHDTMYWYKQDSKKFLKIMFSYNNKELIINETVPNRFSPKSPDKAHLNLHINSLELGDSAVYFCASRPEGELYNSPLHFGNGTRLTVT.

The chain recombines TRBV5-1 with TRBJ1-4, with 7 nucleotides matching TRBD1. This CDR3 comprises 14 residues. Germline CDR1 SGHRS, CDR2 YFSETQ. J gave up 7 bases and V 4 bases, and 7 bases lay outside the gene matches. CDR3 in DNA: TGCGCCAGCAGCCCCGACAGGGCCCGTGAAAAACTGTTTTTT. It codes for CASSPDRAREKLFF.

CDR3 amino acids: CASSQDEGGYEQYF. The DNA for the CDR3 is TGCGCCAGCAGCCAAGATGAAGGGGGCTACGAGCAGTACTTC. The V and J genes are TRBV4-3 and TRBJ2-7; D might be TRBD1 (6 bases). The V end was cut by 0 bases, the J end by 3 bases, with 9 bases between. The CDR3 covers 14 residues. CDR1 is LGHNA, CDR2 YSLEER, per germline.

This clonotype was counted between two and nine times. The chain uses TRBV11-3 and TRBJ1-1; 7 positions match TRBD1. The CDR3 runs 17 residues. Germline values: CDR1 SGHNT, CDR2 YENEEA. The junction had 12 bases not matched to a gene; V was cut back by 5 bases and J by 0 bases. The DNA of the CDR3 is TGTGCCAGCAGCCCAGGGGGGGCCGCAGGCCTGAACACTGAAGCTTTCTTT. It specifies CASSPGGAAGLNTEAFF. Full variable domain (missing parts from reference TRBV11-3 and TRBJ1-1): EAGVVQSPRYKIIEKKQPVAFWCNPISGHNTLYWYLQNLGQGPELLIRYENEEAVDDSQLPKDRFSAERLKGVDSTLKIQPAELGDSAVYLCASSPGGAAGLNTEAFFGQGTRLTVV.

The chain carries TRBV13 and TRBJ1-1; 7 bases align to TRBD1. V gave up 3 bases and J gave up 6 bases; unmatched junction bases: 4. CDR1 is PRHDT and CDR2 is FYEKMQ in the germline V gene (reference sequence). This CDR3 is 13 amino acids long. For the CDR3, the DNA is TGTGCCAGCAGCTTGAGGGACAGCTCTGAAGCTTTCTTT. It is translated as CASSLRDSSEAFF. The full variable domain, its missing parts supplied by reference TRBV13 and TRBJ1-1, is AAGVIQSPRHLIKEKRETATLKCYPIPRHDTVYWYQQGPGQDPQFLISFYEKMQSDKGSIPDRFSAQQFSDYHSELNMSSLELGDSALYFCASSLRDSSEAFFGQGTRLTVV.

The chain couples TRBV4-3 to TRBJ1-2, with D uncertain. Trimming removed 4 bases from V and 4 bases from J, with 19 bases in between. Germline CDR1 reads LGHNA; CDR2 reads YSLEER. The CDR3 runs to 16 residues. The CDR3 DNA follows: TGCGCCAGCAGCCTCCACCCCGGGCCACAAGGCTATGGCTACACCTTC. Encoded protein: CASSLHPGPQGYGYTF.

Only a few counts were recorded for this clonotype. This chain joins TRBV7-9 and TRBJ2-1, with 7 bases fitting TRBD1. Per the germline V gene, CDR1 is SEHNR and CDR2 is FQNEAQ (reference sequence). The J segment lost 4 bases and the V segment lost 5 bases, leaving 2 bases of the junction unmatched. The CDR3 contains 13 residues. CDR3 sequence (DNA): TGTGCCAGCAGCCCGGGACAGTACAATGAGCAGTTCTTC. Protein sequence: CASSPGQYNEQFF.

The J gene is TRBJ1-5, the V gene TRBV3-1; TRBD1 matches 7 bases. V gave up 5 bases and J gave up 7 bases; unmatched junction bases: 8. CDR3 size: 14 residues. Germline values: CDR1 LGHDT, CDR2 YNNKEL (reference sequence). CDR3 sequence reads: CASSSWGGGQPQHF. The CDR3 DNA follows: TGTGCCAGCAGCTCTTGGGGAGGGGGCCAGCCCCAGCATTTT.

This chain joins TRBV4-3 and TRBJ2-3; D gene unclear. This CDR3 spans 15 amino acids. Trimming took off 0 bases at V and 2 bases at J, with 9 bases between the two ends. Germline V gives CDR1 LGHNA, CDR2 YSLEER. CDR3 protein: CASSQDLGFTDTQYF. The CDR3 DNA follows: TGCGCCAGCAGCCAAGATTTAGGTTTCACAGATACGCAGTATTTT.

The chain employs TRBV19 and TRBJ1-5; D may be TRBD1 (5 bases). The CDR3 length is 13 residues. Per the germline V gene, CDR1 is LNHDA and CDR2 is SQIVND (reference sequence). V shed 9 bases and J shed 2 bases, with 11 bases lying between them. The CDR3 region is CASQTEGNQPQHF. The CDR3 DNA follows: TGTGCCAGCCAGACAGAAGGCAATCAGCCCCAGCATTTT.

This rearrangement joins TRBV4-3 to TRBJ2-1; 11 bases align to TRBD2. The V segment lost 0 bases and the J segment 2 bases; nucleotides outside the gene matches: 12. The CDR3 consists of 20 residues. The germline V gene encodes CDR1 LGHNA and CDR2 YSLEER. CDR3: CASSQDEGIAGGPPYNEQFF. In DNA form, the CDR3 reads TGCGCCAGCAGCCAAGATGAGGGGATAGCGGGAGGGCCTCCCTACAATGAGCAGTTCTTC.

The rearrangement joins TRBV28 to TRBJ2-7; 7 bases fit TRBD1. Germline CDR1 is MDHEN and CDR2 is SYDVKM. Trimming at V came to 3 bases and at J to 6 bases, leaving 5 bases not matched to a gene. The CDR3 has 13 residues. CDR3 sequence: CASSFEGALEQYF. In nucleotides, the CDR3 is TGTGCCAGCAGTTTCGAGGGGGCTCTCGAGCAGTACTTC.

This clonotype has just a few counts. The chain links TRBV7-9 to TRBJ1-1; D is uncertain. Germline V lookup: CDR1 SEHNR, CDR2 FQNEAQ (reference sequence). V lost 4 bases to trimming and J lost 7 bases, with 10 bases between them. The length of the CDR3 is 12 residues. The DNA of the CDR3 is TGTGCCAGCAGCTCCAAAGGGCATGAAGCTTTCTTT. This translates into CASSSKGHEAFF. The complete variable domain, with remaining parts taken from reference TRBV7-9 and TRBJ1-1, reads DTGVSQNPRHKITKRGQNVTFRCDPISEHNRLYWYRQTLGQGPEFLTYFQNEAQLEKSRLLSDRFSAERPKGSFSTLEIQRTEQGDSAMYLCASSSKGHEAFFGQGTRLTVV.

This chain joins TRBV28 and TRBJ1-3; D is undetermined. This CDR3 has 13 residues. Looked up from germline, CDR1 is MDHEN and CDR2 is SYDVKM. V lost 6 bases, J lost 0 bases, and 6 bases lay in between. The CDR3 nucleotides are TGTGCCAGCAGGGGCCACTCTGGAAACACCATATATTTT. Protein product: CASRGHSGNTIYF.

The chain recombines TRBV2 with TRBJ2-7, with 15 bases lining up with TRBD2. J gave up 4 bases and V 10 bases, and 5 bases lay outside the gene matches. CDR1 SNHLY and CDR2 FYNNEI come from the germline V gene. The CDR3 runs to 14 residues. The CDR3 nucleotides are TGTGCCACCAAGGGACTAGCGGGAGGTTACGAGCAGTACTTC. Amino acid sequence: CATKGLAGGYEQYF.

The chain has TRBV9 and TRBJ2-7; D gene unclear. The CDR3 consists of 13 residues. The V end lost 3 bases, the J end lost 0 bases, and 7 bases lay between the germline ends. CDR1 and CDR2 from the germline V gene are SGDLS and YYNGEE. DNA for the CDR3: TGTGCCAGCAGCGGTCCGGGCTCCTACGAGCAGTACTTC. Residues: CASSGPGSYEQYF.

The chain is built from TRBV28 and TRBJ2-5; tentative D call: TRBD1 (5 bases). V lost 6 bases, J lost 5 bases, and 16 bases lay in between. The CDR3 has 14 amino acids. The germline CDR1 and CDR2 sequences are MDHEN and SYDVKM. The CDR3 DNA follows: TGTGCCAGCAGCCAAAGGACAATCGTGGAGACCCAGTACTTC. Translating it yields CASSQRTIVETQYF.

This clonotype turned up a few times. The V and J genes are TRBV4-3 and TRBJ1-3; no clear D. Per the germline V gene, CDR1 is LGHNA and CDR2 is YSLEER. The CDR3 loop spans 16 amino acids. The germline V and J ends were trimmed by 0 bases and 4 bases, with 13 bases remaining between them. This chain's CDR3 is CASSQDPRNLGNTIYF. CDR3 DNA: TGCGCCAGCAGCCAAGATCCCAGGAATCTGGGAAACACCATATATTTT.

This clonotype has just one count. The junction and the germline gene differ at one end; a read error may be behind it. The chain uses TRBV12-3 or TRBV12-4 and TRBJ1-6; D may be TRBD1 (6 bases). The CDR3 loop spans 16 amino acids. For the CDR3, the DNA is TGTGCCAGCGGTTTAGCGTTACAGGGTGGTTATTCACCCCTCCACTTT. The encoded protein is CASGLALQGGYSPLHF.